The 30 T cell receptor beta chains below come from one sample, sequenced in a study of control samples from healthy donors and cancer patients. The repertoire was sequenced with immunoSEQ multiplex PCR; TCRdb's copy has only in-frame clones and lacks some. This sample has about 69,000 clones, with about 90% found just once. Material: PBMCs. The source of these receptors is a man between 60 and 75 years old with lung cancer.

The chain joins TRBV15 to TRBJ2-3, with D perhaps TRBD1 (6 bases). V lost 2 bases and J lost 2, with 11 bases in between. Germline V lookup: CDR1 LNHNV, CDR2 YYDKDF (reference sequence). The CDR3 is 15 amino acids. This chain's CDR3 is CATSRSGDYTDTQYF. The DNA of the CDR3 is TGTGCCACCAGCAGATCAGGGGATTACACAGATACGCAGTATTTT.

J is TRBJ2-6 and V is TRBV6-4; D ambiguous. Germline-derived CDR1 and CDR2 are MRHNA and SNTAGT. The germline V and J ends were trimmed by 7 bases and 4 bases, with 11 bases remaining between them. The CDR3 length is 14 residues. This chain's CDR3 is CASTSNVGANVLTF. The CDR3 nucleotides are TGTGCCAGCACTTCAAACGTGGGGGCCAACGTCCTGACTTTC.

This chain connects TRBV7-9 to TRBJ1-1, with 8 bases identical to TRBD1. Germline V gene lookup returns CDR1 SEHNR and CDR2 FQNEAQ (reference sequence). The CDR3 covers 15 residues. After removal of 6 bases from V and 1 base from J, the junction contained 7 bases not matched to a gene. CDR3: CASSQSGTGNTEAFF. The DNA for the CDR3 is TGTGCCAGCAGTCAGTCCGGGACAGGGAACACTGAAGCTTTCTTT.

V and J are TRBV5-4 and TRBJ1-1; D might be TRBD1 (6 bases). The V end was cut by 6 bases, the J end by 0 bases, with 15 bases between. This CDR3 has 15 residues. The germline gives CDR1 SGHNT, CDR2 YYREEE (reference sequence). The CDR3 coding sequence is TGTGCCAGCACTCCCGGGGGGGCATTGAACACTGAAGCTTTCTTT. As protein: CASTPGGALNTEAFF.

This chain's CDR3 is CASSVDRGRSEAFF. The DNA of the CDR3 is TGTGCCAGCAGCGTAGACAGGGGGCGATCTGAAGCTTTCTTT. This rearrangement joins TRBV9 to TRBJ1-1; 9 positions agree with TRBD1. CDR1 and CDR2 (germline): SGDLS, YYNGEE. The CDR3 covers 14 residues. The ends lost 0 bases at V and 6 bases at J; junction bases unmatched: 3.

The chain combines TRBV5-1 with TRBJ2-5, with 7 bases matching TRBD1. The CDR3 contains 14 residues. In germline, CDR1 is SGHRS, CDR2 YFSETQ. V gave up 4 bases and J gave up 5 bases; unmatched junction bases: 8. DNA for the CDR3: TGCGCCAGCAGCCTGGACAGGTCAGGTGAGACCCAGTACTTC. It codes for CASSLDRSGETQYF.

The genes are TRBV30 and TRBJ2-7; TRBD1 agrees at 11 bases. Germline values: CDR1 GTSNPN, CDR2 SVGIG (reference sequence). The ends lost 0 bases at V and 2 bases at J; junction bases unmatched: 6. The CDR3 covers 16 residues. The CDR3 DNA reads TGTGCCTGGAGTGTACAAGGACAGGGGGCTACCTACGAGCAGTACGTC. The encoded protein is CAWSVQGQGATYEQYV.

This chain links TRBV18 with TRBJ1-5; D remains ambiguous. The CDR3 sequence is 16 residues long. V was trimmed by 5 bases and J by 0 bases, leaving 14 bases between them. Germline assignment: CDR1 KGHSH and CDR2 LQKENI. The CDR3 sequence: CASSSGKGYSNQPQHF. DNA of the CDR3: TGTGCCAGCTCATCCGGTAAGGGTTATAGCAATCAGCCCCAGCATTTT.

J is TRBJ1-1 and V is TRBV29-1, with D hard to call. Trimming took 7 bases from V and 1 from J, leaving 16 bases between them. Germline V gives CDR1 SQVTM, CDR2 ANQGSEA. The CDR3 runs 14 residues. DNA for the CDR3: TGCAGCGCTGGCTCAGAAGCCTCGAACACTGAAGCTTTCTTT. It specifies CSAGSEASNTEAFF.

The rearrangement uses TRBV5-4 and TRBJ2-3; no clear D gene. The CDR3 consists of 13 residues. Germline CDR1 is SGHNT and CDR2 is YYREEE (reference sequence). V was shortened by 0 bases and J by 8 bases, with 10 bases between the two germline ends. In nucleotides, the CDR3 is TGTGCCAGCAGCTTGGGGCCGGGCGGTACGCAGTATTTT. Amino acids: CASSLGPGGTQYF.

The V gene is TRBV18, the J gene TRBJ1-1; TRBD1 might be the D (6 bases). CDR3 length: 13 residues. The ends were cut back, 11 bases at V and 1 base at J, with 14 bases in the middle. From germline, CDR1 is KGHSH and CDR2 LQKENI. The CDR3, as DNA: TGTGCCGGTTTACAGGGTGAGAACACTGAAGCTTTCTTT. Amino acids: CAGLQGENTEAFF.

V and J are TRBV5-1 and TRBJ1-6; no clear D. The CDR3 extends over 15 amino acids. Trimming removed 2 bases from V and 0 bases from J, with 6 bases in between. Germline V lookup: CDR1 SGHRS, CDR2 YFSETQ. The CDR3: CASSFGSSYNSPLHF. For the CDR3, the DNA is TGCGCCAGCAGCTTTGGTAGCTCCTATAATTCACCCCTCCACTTT. Filled out from reference TRBV5-1 and TRBJ1-6, the complete variable domain reads KAGVTQTPRYLIKTRGQQVTLSCSPISGHRSVSWYQQTPGQGLQFLFEYFSETQRNKGNFPGRFSGRQFSNSRSEMNVSTLELGDSALYLCASSFGSSYNSPLHFGNGTRLTVT.

The chain recombines TRBV24-1 with TRBJ1-1; D ambiguous. V lost 9 bases and J 6 bases, leaving 13 bases between the germline ends. Per the germline V gene, CDR1 is KGHDR and CDR2 is SFDVKD. This CDR3 region has 12 residues. The CDR3 spells CATQDPKAEAFF. CDR3 DNA: TGTGCCACCCAGGACCCGAAGGCTGAAGCTTTCTTT.

The rearrangement joins TRBV5-1 to TRBJ1-1; 10 bases map to TRBD1. The CDR3 length is 12 residues. Germline V gene sequence: CDR1 SGHRS, CDR2 YFSETQ. The junction had 1 base not matched to a gene; V was cut back by 8 bases and J by 3 bases. CDR3 bases: TGCGCCAGTGGACAGGGGGACACTGAAGCTTTCTTT. Translating gives CASGQGDTEAFF.

In its sample, this clone was seen once. The gene calls are TRBV5-5 and TRBJ2-7; D is possibly TRBD1 (6 bases). The CDR3 spans 15 residues. V was shortened by 4 bases and J by 2 bases, with 16 bases between the two germline ends. Germline V gives CDR1 SGHKS, CDR2 YYEKEE (reference sequence). The CDR3 sequence is CASSPRQADPYEQYF. Written as DNA, the CDR3 is TGTGCCAGCAGCCCGCGACAGGCCGATCCCTACGAGCAGTACTTC.

CDR3 DNA: TGTGCCAGCAGCCCCCGGACTAGCGGGTTTCTGGGGGAGCAGTTCTTC. Amino acid sequence: CASSPRTSGFLGEQFF. V usage is TRBV9 and J usage is TRBJ2-1, with 11 bases identical to TRBD2. The CDR3 is made up of 16 amino acids. Germline V lookup: CDR1 SGDLS, CDR2 YYNGEE. J gave up 10 bases and V 4 bases, and 13 bases lay outside the gene matches.

V and J are TRBV5-8 and TRBJ1-5; D unclear. Trimming removed 0 bases from V and 0 bases from J, with 7 bases in between. This CDR3 region has 15 residues. CDR1 and CDR2 (germline): SGHTS, YDEGEE. The CDR3 coding sequence is TGTGCCAGCAGCTTGGGCATTCATAGCAATCAGCCCCAGCATTTT. Amino acid sequence: CASSLGIHSNQPQHF.

V is TRBV3-1 (or the pseudogene TRBV3-2) and J is TRBJ2-7; 10 bases are a match to TRBD2. Germline values: CDR1 LGHDT, CDR2 YNNKEL (reference sequence). This CDR3 contains 13 residues. J gave up 6 bases and V 3 bases, and 2 bases lay outside the gene matches. The CDR3 DNA follows: TGTGCCAGCAGCCAGAGCGGGGGGGGCGAGCAGTACGTC. This sequence encodes CASSQSGGGEQYV.

The chain couples TRBV5-6 to TRBJ2-5, with unresolved D. V was cut by 0 bases and J by 1 base, with 4 bases left in between. Germline lookup yields CDR1 SGHDT and CDR2 YYEEEE. This CDR3 is built from 13 residues. In DNA form, the CDR3 reads TGTGCCAGCAGCTTGGGGGGCCAAGAGACCCAGTACTTC. Its protein is CASSLGGQETQYF.

This sequence joins TRBV10-3 and TRBJ1-4, with 7 bases lining up with TRBD1. CDR1 and CDR2 (germline): ENHRY, SYGVKD. V gave up 5 bases and J gave up 2 bases; unmatched junction bases: 2. The CDR3 contains 14 residues. CDR3 residues: CAISKTGTNEKLFF. The DNA for the CDR3 is TGTGCCATCAGTAAGACAGGGACTAATGAAAAACTGTTTTTT.

V is TRBV7-9 and J is TRBJ1-4, with D possibly being TRBD1 (5 bases). CDR1 is SEHNR and CDR2 is FQNEAQ in the germline V gene (reference sequence). V lost 5 bases and J lost 4, with 14 bases in between. This CDR3 region has 15 residues. The CDR3 DNA reads TGTGCCAGCAGCCCAGGGACTGCTGATAATGAAAAACTGTTTTTT. It specifies CASSPGTADNEKLFF. The whole variable domain, remainder taken from reference TRBV7-9 and TRBJ1-4, is DTGVSQNPRHKITKRGQNVTFRCDPISEHNRLYWYRQTLGQGPEFLTYFQNEAQLEKSRLLSDRFSAERPKGSFSTLEIQRTEQGDSAMYLCASSPGTADNEKLFFGSGTQLSVL.

The rearrangement uses TRBV6-2 or TRBV6-3 and TRBJ1-5; 8 bases match TRBD1. Per germline, CDR1 MNHEY and CDR2 SVGEGT. The V and J ends lost 3 bases and 5 bases, in that order; junction bases with no gene match: 6. The length of the CDR3 is 15 residues. The CDR3 sequence: CASSYFGQGDQPQHF. Here the CDR3 DNA reads TGTGCCAGCAGTTATTTCGGACAGGGCGATCAGCCCCAGCATTTT.

This clone was seen only once. This chain links TRBV2 with TRBJ2-5; D is possibly TRBD1 (8 bases). The germline V and J ends were trimmed by 3 bases and 4 bases, with 24 bases remaining between them. Germline CDR1 reads SNHLY; CDR2 reads FYNNEI. The CDR3 spans 18 residues. The CDR3 loop reads CASSDISSGGAGVETQYF. For the CDR3, the DNA is TGTGCCAGCAGTGATATCTCTTCAGGGGGCGCGGGAGTAGAGACCCAGTACTTC. The full variable domain, rest sourced from reference TRBV2 and TRBJ2-5, is EPEVTQTPSHQVTQMGQEVILRCVPISNHLYFYWYRQILGQKVEFLVSFYNNEISEKSEIFDDQFSVERPDGSNFTLKIRSTKLEDSAMYFCASSDISSGGAGVETQYFGPGTRLLVL.

This clone was observed once. V usage is TRBV4-2 and J usage is TRBJ1-2; D uncertain. Trimming removed 2 bases from V and 0 bases from J, with 1 base in between. There are 12 residues in the CDR3. Germline values: CDR1 LGHNA, CDR2 YNFKEQ. CDR3 residues: CASSQPNYGYTF. CDR3 DNA sequence: TGTGCCAGCAGCCAACCTAACTATGGCTACACCTTC.

The rearrangement joins TRBV3-1 (or the pseudogene TRBV3-2) to TRBJ1-5; D is uncertain. V shed 3 bases and J shed 7 bases, with 7 bases lying between them. This CDR3 is 12 amino acids long. CDR1 is LGHDT, CDR2 YNNKEL, per germline (reference sequence). Written as DNA, the CDR3 is TGTGCCAGCAGCCATCGAGGGCAGCCCCAGCATTTT. Its translation is CASSHRGQPQHF.

CDR3 loop: CASSSGQGVNEKLFF. The CDR3 nucleotides read TGTGCCAGCAGCTCTGGACAGGGGGTTAATGAAAAACTGTTTTTT. This chain links TRBV5-4 with TRBJ1-4; 10 nucleotides match TRBD1. In germline, CDR1 is SGHNT, CDR2 YYREEE (reference sequence). V lost 3 bases to trimming and J lost 4 bases; unmatched junction nucleotides: 3. The CDR3 sequence is 15 residues long.

The chain recombines TRBV6-5 with TRBJ1-2, with TRBD1 identical over 9 bases. V dropped 6 bases and J dropped 5; count of bases not matched to a gene: 10. CDR1 and CDR2 from the germline V gene are MNHEY and SVGAGI. This CDR3 has 15 residues. CDR3 amino acids: CASRGGTGLWYGYTF. The CDR3 DNA is TGTGCCAGCAGGGGAGGGACAGGGCTCTGGTATGGCTACACCTTC.

V gene TRBV10-2 combines with J gene TRBJ1-6; 7 bases align to TRBD1. This CDR3 is built from 14 residues. Trimming removed 6 bases from V and 6 bases from J; junction bases left unmatched: 5. The germline gives CDR1 WSHSY, CDR2 SAAADI. CDR3 protein: CASRTGTANSPLHF. DNA for the CDR3: TGCGCCAGCAGAACCGGGACAGCTAATTCACCCCTCCACTTT.

Of note for this clone: Likely a read error: the CDR3 ends without its conserved phenylalanine or tryptophan. Because the CDR3's place on the DNA is in doubt, the DNA is left out and the CDR3 is given as listed by TCRdb. The chain recombines TRBV9 with TRBJ1-6. The CDR3 adds up to 14 amino acids, both ends counted. CDR1 SGDLS and CDR2 YYNGEE come from the germline V gene. CDR3 sequence reads: CASSLGTGNSHPHL.

CDR3 DNA: TGTGCCAGCCGCCCGACAAGGGGTAGCTACGAGCAGTACTTC. Its protein is CASRPTRGSYEQYF. The chain recombines TRBV6-5 with TRBJ2-7; D is possibly TRBD1 (5 bases). V lost 8 bases to trimming and J lost 3 bases, with 17 bases between them. The CDR3 is 14 amino acids. The germline CDR1 and CDR2 sequences are MNHEY and SVGAGI.